The TCR beta chain under discussion was sequenced for a study of human T cells and chemical hapten exposure. At the level of the study: Sensitization was performed using 2% DPC on a 2 cm by 2 cm upper inner arm skin site. Mostly female, the patients presented with alopecia areata, totalis or universalis. Overall study findings and caveats: The number of TCRs over 1 in 1000 frequency stayed unchanged after DPC. Every donor had alopecia, and their immune response may therefore differ from healthy people's.

In germline, CDR1 is LGHNA, CDR2 YNFKEQ. CDR3 size: 15 residues. Trimming took off 2 bases at V and 3 bases at J, with 14 bases between the two ends. As for time point: patch test 1, 2 weeks after DPC sensitization. Specified treatment: therapeutic diphenylcyclopropenone sensitization with weekly scalp DPC. In TCRdb, the RACE reads were re-called with MiXCR into one record per CDR3 protein. The sample contains 95,000 to 150,000 distinct CDR3 sequences, 12% to 15% of which appear only once. This clonotype was observed at least ten times. Its antigen is unknown. The rearrangement links TRBV4-2 to TRBJ2-7; no clear D gene. The clonotype was recovered from a man between 18 and 35 years old with alopecia areata. Some clones in this sample may be carry-over from other donors' samples. Specimen: whole blood, collected in connection with sensitization to the hapten diphenylcyclopropenone (DPC). In nucleotides, the CDR3 is TGTGCCAGCAGCCAAAACCAAGGACGGTTCTACGAGCAGTACTTC. Its protein is CASSQNQGRFYEQYF.